This T cell receptor beta chain appears in the sequencing data of a study of cytomegalovirus exposure and HLA in healthy donors. Study-level findings and limits: Generally TCR sequences proved uncommon, though certain public TCRs appeared in numerous donors.

The CDR3 sequence is 17 residues long. Comment on this clone: Antigen unknown.

The protocol was immunoSEQ multiplex PCR, while the TCRdb copy is restricted to in-frame clones and leaves out a portion. The sample has more than 140,000 clones; 85% to 90% are singletons. V and J are TRBV21-1 and TRBJ2-7; the D call of TRBD1 is as the table states it, not checked on the DNA. TRBV21-1 is recorded as a pseudogene. The origin of this receptor is a woman aged 18-29 years in good health and CMV-seropositive. Sequenced sample: PBMCs. CDR3 sequence: CASSNGQGGDGSYEQYF. The CDR3, as DNA: TGTGCCAGCAGCAACGGACAGGGGGGTGATGGGTCCTACGAGCAGTACTTC.